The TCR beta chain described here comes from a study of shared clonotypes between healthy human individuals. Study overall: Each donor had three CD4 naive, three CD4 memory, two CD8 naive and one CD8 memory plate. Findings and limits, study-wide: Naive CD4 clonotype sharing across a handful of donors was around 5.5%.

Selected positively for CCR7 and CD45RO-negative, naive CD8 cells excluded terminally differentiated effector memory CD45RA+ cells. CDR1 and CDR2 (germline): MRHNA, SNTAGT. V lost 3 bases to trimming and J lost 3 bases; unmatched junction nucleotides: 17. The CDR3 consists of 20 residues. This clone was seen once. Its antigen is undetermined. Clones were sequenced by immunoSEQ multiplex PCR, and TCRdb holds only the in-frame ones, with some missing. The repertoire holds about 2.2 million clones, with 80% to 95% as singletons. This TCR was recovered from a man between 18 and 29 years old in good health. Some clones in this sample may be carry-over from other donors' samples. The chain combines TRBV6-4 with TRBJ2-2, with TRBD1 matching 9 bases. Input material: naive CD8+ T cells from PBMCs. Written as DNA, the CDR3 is TGTGCCAGCAGTGAACCGGGACAGGGTGCATTTTTTATGGACACCGGGGAGCTGTTTTTT. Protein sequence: CASSEPGQGAFFMDTGELFF.